A selection of T cell receptor beta chains follows, all from one sample in a study of T cell repertoires in cytomegalovirus infection. MiXCR was run by TCRdb on the reads, yielding one entry per CDR3 protein. This table has 560,000 or so distinct CDR3 sequences, 16% appearing once. The sample comprised CD8+ T cells from PBMCs. The receptors were sampled from a human donor in good health (CMV status not recorded). Some clones in this sample may be carry-over from other donors' samples. CDR3s include the opening cysteine and the closing phenylalanine or tryptophan.

TRBJ1-6 | TRBV30 | CAWDPGGNSPLHF
TRBJ1-1 | TRBV6-6 | CASSYGGRTANTEAFF
TRBJ2-1 | TRBV11-2 | CASSLGTTGLASHNEQFF
TRBJ2-1 | TRBV6-1 | CASSGQVYEQFF
TRBJ2-7 | TRBV10-2 | CASSEGAASYYEQYF
TRBJ1-1 | TRBV20-1 | CSAKWYGEMNTEAFF
TRBJ2-5 | TRBV4-2 | CASSRVSGGRETQYF
TRBJ2-7 | TRBV27 | CASADRSYEQYF
TRBJ2-1 | TRBV20-1 | CSASSGGGSRNEQFF
TRBJ1-1 | TRBV7-2 | CASSLVGATEAFF
TRBJ2-1 | TRBV4-1 | CASSQKASSYNEQFF
TRBJ1-4 | TRBV4-1 | CASTSGQGREKLFF
TRBJ2-3 | TRBV10-3 | CAITDRGQDGNTQYF
TRBJ2-5 | TRBV28 | CASSLYVAVQETQYF
TRBJ2-7 | TRBV12-3/TRBV12-4 | CASTPFRTGGVYEQYF
TRBJ2-2 | TRBV19 | CASSAWLAGPYLTDTGELFF
TRBJ2-7 | TRBV28 | CASSFIRGYYEQYF
TRBJ2-3 | TRBV29-1 | CSVEGAGSPDTQYF
TRBJ1-2 | TRBV20-1 | CSARDEDSLRYGYTF
TRBJ2-1 | TRBV2 | CASSEPRAPDEQFF
TRBJ1-2 | TRBV12-3/TRBV12-4 | CASSGQVRYGYTF
TRBJ2-7 | TRBV20-1 | CSASARGLGTSGISYEQYF
TRBJ2-7 | TRBV20-1 | CSARDLTYEQYF
TRBJ2-3 | TRBV16 | CASSQSPLTDTQYF
TRBJ2-1 | TRBV27 | CASSFLTEEGGGSYYNEQFF
TRBJ1-1 | TRBV11-2 | CASSSWIRDRWMNTEAFF
TRBJ2-7 | TRBV19 | CASSKGCCDSAYEQYF
TRBJ1-2 | TRBV7-9 | CATRDGNYGYTF
TRBJ1-1 | TRBV15 | CATSRGVTSLSDTEAFF
TRBJ2-5 | TRBV6-1 | CASSEYQGSQETQYF
TRBJ2-3 | TRBV27 | CASSGGLAGNTDTQYF
TRBJ2-5 | TRBV6-1 | CASSEADSQETQYF
TRBJ2-3 | TRBV30 | CAWSVLAGNLTDTQYF
TRBJ2-7 | TRBV4-1 | CASSLQVTGFTYEQYF
TRBJ2-5 | TRBV7-2 | CASSPQDRDAGGTQYF
TRBJ1-2 | TRBV10-3 | CAISEGENMPQNGYTF
TRBJ2-1 | TRBV13 | CASSLGRQWQFF
TRBJ2-5 | TRBV7-9 | CASSFERETQYF
TRBJ2-3 | TRBV2 | CASSETSGTHTDTQYF
TRBJ1-2 | TRBV12-5 | CASGGGSTYGYTF
TRBJ2-5 | TRBV9 | CASSAGLAGLQETQYF
TRBJ1-4 | TRBV12-3/TRBV12-4 | CASTRRSATNEKLFF